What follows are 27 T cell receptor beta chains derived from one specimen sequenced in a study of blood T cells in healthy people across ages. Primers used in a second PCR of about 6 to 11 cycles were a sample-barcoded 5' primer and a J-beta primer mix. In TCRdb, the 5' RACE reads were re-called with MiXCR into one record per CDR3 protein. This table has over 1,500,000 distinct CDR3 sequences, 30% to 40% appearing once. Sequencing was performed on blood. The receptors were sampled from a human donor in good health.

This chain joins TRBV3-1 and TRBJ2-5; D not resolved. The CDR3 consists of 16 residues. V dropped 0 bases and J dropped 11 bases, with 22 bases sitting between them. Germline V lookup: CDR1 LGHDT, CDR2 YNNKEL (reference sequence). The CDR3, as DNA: TGTGCCAGCAGCCAAGAGGCCTTCGCAGGAAGGGTCGGGCAGTACTTC. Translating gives CASSQEAFAGRVGQYF.

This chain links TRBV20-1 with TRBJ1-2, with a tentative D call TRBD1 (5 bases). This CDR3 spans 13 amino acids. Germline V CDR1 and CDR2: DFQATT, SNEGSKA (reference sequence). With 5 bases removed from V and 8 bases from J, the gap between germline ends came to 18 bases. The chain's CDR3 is CSAGGEAVVGYTF. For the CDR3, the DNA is TGCAGTGCTGGGGGTGAGGCGGTGGTGGGCTACACCTTC.

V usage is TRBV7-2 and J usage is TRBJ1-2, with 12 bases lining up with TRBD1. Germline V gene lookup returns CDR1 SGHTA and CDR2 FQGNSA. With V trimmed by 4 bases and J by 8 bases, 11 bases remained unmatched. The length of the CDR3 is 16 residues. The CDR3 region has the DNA TGTGCCAGCAGCTCACCGGGACAGGGGGCGATAGGAGGCTACACCTTC. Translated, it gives CASSSPGQGAIGGYTF.

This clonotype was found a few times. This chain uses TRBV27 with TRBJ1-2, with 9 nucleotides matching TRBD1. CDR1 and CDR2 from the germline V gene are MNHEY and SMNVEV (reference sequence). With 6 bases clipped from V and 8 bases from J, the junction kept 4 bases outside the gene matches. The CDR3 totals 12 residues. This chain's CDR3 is CASRPGQGGYTF. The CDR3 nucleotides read TGTGCCAGCAGGCCAGGACAGGGGGGCTACACCTTC.

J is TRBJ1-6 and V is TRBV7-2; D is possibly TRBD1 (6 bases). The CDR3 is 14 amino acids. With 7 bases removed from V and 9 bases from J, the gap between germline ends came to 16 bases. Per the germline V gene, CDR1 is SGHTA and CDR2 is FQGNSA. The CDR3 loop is CASTLRDTTSPLHF. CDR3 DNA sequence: TGTGCCAGCACCCTACGGGACACGACTTCACCCCTCCACTTT.

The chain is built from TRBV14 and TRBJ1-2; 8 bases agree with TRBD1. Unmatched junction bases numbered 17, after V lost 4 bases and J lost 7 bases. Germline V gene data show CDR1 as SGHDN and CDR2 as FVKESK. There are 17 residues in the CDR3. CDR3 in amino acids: CASSPIKGAGGSSGYTF. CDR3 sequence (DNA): TGTGCCAGCAGCCCCATAAAGGGGGCAGGGGGCTCCTCTGGCTACACCTTC.

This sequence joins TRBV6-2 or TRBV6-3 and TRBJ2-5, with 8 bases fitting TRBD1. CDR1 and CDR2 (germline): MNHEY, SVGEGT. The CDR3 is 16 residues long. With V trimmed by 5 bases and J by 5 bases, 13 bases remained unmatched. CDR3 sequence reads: CASSTTNGTGRETQYF. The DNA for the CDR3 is TGTGCCAGCAGTACCACTAACGGGACAGGACGGGAGACCCAGTACTTC.

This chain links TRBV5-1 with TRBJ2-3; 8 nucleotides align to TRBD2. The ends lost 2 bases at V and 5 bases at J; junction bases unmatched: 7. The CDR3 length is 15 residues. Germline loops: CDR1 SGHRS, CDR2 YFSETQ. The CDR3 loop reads CASSFETSAKDTQYF. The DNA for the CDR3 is TGCGCCAGCAGCTTCGAGACTAGCGCAAAAGATACGCAGTATTTT.

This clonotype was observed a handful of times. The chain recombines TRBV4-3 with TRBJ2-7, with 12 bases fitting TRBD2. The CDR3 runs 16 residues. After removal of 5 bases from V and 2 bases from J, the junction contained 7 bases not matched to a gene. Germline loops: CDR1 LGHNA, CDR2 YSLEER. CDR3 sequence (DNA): TGCGCCAGCAGCGCTAGCGGGGGGGCCTTCCCCTACGAGCAGTACTTC. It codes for CASSASGGAFPYEQYF.

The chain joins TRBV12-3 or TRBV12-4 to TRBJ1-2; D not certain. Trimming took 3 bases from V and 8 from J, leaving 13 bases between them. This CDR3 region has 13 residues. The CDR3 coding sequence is TGTGCCAGCAGTTTCGTAGGCTCCCAGGGCTACACCTTC. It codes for CASSFVGSQGYTF.

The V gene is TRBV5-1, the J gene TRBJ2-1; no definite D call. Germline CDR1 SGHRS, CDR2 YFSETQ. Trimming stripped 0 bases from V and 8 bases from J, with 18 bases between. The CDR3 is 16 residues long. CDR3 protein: CASSLGPGVACHEQFF. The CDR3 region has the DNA TGCGCCAGCAGCTTGGGTCCCGGAGTAGCCTGCCATGAGCAGTTCTTC.

CDR3 DNA: TGCAGTGCCCCGGGGAGCGGGGTGCATGGTGAGCAGTTCTTC. Residues: CSAPGSGVHGEQFF. This chain uses TRBV20-1 with TRBJ2-1; 7 bases agree with TRBD2. The CDR3 totals 14 residues. Germline V gives CDR1 DFQATT, CDR2 SNEGSKA (reference sequence). V was clipped by 6 bases and J by 9 bases; unmatched bases: 14.

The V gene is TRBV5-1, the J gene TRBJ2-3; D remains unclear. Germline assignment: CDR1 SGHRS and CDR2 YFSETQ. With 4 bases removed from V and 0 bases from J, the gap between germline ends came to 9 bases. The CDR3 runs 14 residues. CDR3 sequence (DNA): TGCGCCAGCAGCCCCTGGGCTAGCACAGATACGCAGTATTTT. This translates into CASSPWASTDTQYF.

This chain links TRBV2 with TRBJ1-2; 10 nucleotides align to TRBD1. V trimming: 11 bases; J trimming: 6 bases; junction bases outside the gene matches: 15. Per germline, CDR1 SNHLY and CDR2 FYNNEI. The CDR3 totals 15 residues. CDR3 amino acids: CAGTFSATGGDGYTF. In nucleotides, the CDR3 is TGTGCCGGGACCTTTTCGGCGACAGGGGGCGATGGCTACACCTTC. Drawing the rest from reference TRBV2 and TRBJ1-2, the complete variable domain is EPEVTQTPSHQVTQMGQEVILRCVPISNHLYFYWYRQILGQKVEFLVSFYNNEISEKSEIFDDQFSVERPDGSNFTLKIRSTKLEDSAMYFCAGTFSATGGDGYTFGSGTRLTVV.

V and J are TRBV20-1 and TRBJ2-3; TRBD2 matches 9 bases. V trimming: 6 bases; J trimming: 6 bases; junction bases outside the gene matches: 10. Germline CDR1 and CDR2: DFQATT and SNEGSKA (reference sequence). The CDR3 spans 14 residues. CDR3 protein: CSATGLAAADTQYF. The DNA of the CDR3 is TGCAGTGCGACGGGACTAGCAGCGGCGGATACGCAGTATTTT.

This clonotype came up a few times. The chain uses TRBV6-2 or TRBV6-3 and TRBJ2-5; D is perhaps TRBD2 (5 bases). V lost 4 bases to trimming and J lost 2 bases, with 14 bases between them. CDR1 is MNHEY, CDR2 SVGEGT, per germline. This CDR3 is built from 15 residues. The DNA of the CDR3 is TGTGCCAGCAGTTGGCGGGTTGTGGGACAAGAGACCCAGTACTTC. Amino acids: CASSWRVVGQETQYF.

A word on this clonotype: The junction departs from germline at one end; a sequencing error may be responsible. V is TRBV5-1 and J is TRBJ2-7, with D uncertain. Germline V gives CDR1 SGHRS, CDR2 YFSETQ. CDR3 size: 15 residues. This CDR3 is CANSLDTLSSYEQYF. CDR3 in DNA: TGCGCCAACAGCTTGGATACCCTAAGTTCCTACGAGCAGTACTTC. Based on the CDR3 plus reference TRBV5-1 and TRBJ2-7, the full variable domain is KAGVTQTPRYLIKTRGQQVTLSCSPISGHRSVSWYQQTPGQGLQFLFEYFSETQRNKGNFPGRFSGRQFSNSRSEMNVSTLELGDSALYLCANSLDTLSSYEQYFGPGTRLTVT.

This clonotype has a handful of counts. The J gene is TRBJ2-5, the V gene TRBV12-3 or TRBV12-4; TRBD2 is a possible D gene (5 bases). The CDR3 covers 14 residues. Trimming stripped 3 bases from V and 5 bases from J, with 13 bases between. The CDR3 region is CASSFPDSGETQYF. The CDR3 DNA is TGTGCCAGCAGTTTCCCGGATTCGGGGGAGACCCAGTACTTC.

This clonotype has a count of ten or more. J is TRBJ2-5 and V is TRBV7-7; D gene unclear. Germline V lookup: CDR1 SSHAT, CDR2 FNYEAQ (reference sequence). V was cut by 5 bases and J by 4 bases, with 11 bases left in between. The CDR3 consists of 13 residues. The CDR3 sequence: CASSPLLGETQYF. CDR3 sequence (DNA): TGTGCCAGCAGCCCCCTCTTGGGAGAGACCCAGTACTTC.

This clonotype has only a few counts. CDR3: CSVSWGGVGDTQYF. The CDR3 coding sequence is TGCAGCGTTTCATGGGGTGGGGTTGGAGATACGCAGTATTTT. The J gene is TRBJ2-3, the V gene TRBV29-1; no clear D gene. V was trimmed by 5 bases and J by 5 bases, leaving 17 bases between them. This CDR3 spans 14 amino acids. CDR1 and CDR2 from the germline V gene are SQVTM and ANQGSEA.

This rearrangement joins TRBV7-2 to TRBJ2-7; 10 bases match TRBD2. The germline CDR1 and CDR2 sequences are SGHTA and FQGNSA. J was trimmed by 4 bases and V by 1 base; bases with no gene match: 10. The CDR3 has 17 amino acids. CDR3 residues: CASSLGSGGPFPYEQYF. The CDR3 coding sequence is TGTGCCAGCAGCTTAGGTAGCGGGGGGCCCTTTCCATACGAGCAGTACTTC.

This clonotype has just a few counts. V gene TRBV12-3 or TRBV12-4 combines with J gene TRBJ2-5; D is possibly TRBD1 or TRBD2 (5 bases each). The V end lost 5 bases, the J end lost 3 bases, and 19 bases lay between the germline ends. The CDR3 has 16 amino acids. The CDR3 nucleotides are TGTGCCAGCAGTGACGGACACCGGGACGTCAAAGAGACCCAGTACTTC. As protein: CASSDGHRDVKETQYF.

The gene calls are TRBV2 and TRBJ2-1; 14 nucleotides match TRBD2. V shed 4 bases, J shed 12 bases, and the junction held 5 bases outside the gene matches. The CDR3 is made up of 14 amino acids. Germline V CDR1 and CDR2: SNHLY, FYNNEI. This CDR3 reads CASSGLAGGPSQFF. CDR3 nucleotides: TGTGCCAGCAGTGGACTAGCGGGGGGGCCATCGCAGTTCTTC.

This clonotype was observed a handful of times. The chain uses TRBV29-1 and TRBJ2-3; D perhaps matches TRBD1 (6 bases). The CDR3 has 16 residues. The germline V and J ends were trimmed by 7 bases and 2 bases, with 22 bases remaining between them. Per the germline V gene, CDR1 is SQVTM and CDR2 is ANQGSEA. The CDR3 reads CSASQGERMSTDTQYF. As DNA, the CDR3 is TGCAGCGCCTCACAGGGAGAACGGATGTCCACAGATACGCAGTATTTT.

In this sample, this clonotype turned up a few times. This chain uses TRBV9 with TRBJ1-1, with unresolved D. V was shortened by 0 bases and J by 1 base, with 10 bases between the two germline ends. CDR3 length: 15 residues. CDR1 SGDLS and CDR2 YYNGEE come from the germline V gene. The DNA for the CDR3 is TGTGCCAGCAGCGTAGATCCGGGGAGGAACACTGAAGCTTTCTTT. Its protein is CASSVDPGRNTEAFF.

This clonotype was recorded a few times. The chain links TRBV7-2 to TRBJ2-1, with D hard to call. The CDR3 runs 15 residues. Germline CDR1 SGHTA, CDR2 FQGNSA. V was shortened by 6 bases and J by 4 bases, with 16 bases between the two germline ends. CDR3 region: CASSPPIDGYNEQFF. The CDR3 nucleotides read TGTGCCAGCAGTCCCCCTATTGACGGGTACAATGAGCAGTTCTTC.

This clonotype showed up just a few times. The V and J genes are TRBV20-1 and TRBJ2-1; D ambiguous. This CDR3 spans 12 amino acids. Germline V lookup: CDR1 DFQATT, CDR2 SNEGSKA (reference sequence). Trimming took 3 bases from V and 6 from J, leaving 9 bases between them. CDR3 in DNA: TGCAGTGCTAGGAGGCAGAGCAATGAGCAGTTCTTC. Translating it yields CSARRQSNEQFF.